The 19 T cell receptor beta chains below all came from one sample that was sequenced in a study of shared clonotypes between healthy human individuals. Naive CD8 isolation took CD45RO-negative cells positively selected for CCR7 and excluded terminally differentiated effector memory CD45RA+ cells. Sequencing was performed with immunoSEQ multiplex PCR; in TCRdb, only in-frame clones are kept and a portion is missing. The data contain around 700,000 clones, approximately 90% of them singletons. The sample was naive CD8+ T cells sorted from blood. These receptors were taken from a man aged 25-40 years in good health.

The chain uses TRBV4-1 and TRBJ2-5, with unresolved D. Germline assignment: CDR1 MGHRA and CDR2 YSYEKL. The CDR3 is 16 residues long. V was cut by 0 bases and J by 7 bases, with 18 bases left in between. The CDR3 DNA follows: TGCGCCAGCAGCCAAGAACTGACGGAGATAAGTGGGACCCAGTACTTC. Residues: CASSQELTEISGTQYF.

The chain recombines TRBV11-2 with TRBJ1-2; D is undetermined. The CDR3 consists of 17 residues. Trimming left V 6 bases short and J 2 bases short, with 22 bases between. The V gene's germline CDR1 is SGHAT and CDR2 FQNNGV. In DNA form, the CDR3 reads TGTGCCAGCAGTCTCTCCCCGTACGAACCCTACAACTATGGCTACACCTTC. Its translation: CASSLSPYEPYNYGYTF.

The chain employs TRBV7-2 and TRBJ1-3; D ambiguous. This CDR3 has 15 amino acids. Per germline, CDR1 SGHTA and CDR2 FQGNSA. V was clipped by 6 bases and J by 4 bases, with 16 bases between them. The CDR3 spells CASRLTPEEGNTIYF. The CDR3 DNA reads TGTGCCAGCAGACTTACACCCGAGGAGGGAAACACCATATATTTT.

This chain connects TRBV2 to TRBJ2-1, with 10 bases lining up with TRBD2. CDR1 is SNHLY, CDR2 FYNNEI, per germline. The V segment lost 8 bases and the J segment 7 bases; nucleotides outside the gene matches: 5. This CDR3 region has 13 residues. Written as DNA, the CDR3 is TGTGCCAGCTTACTAGCGGGAAGGAATGAGCAGTTCTTC. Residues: CASLLAGRNEQFF.

CDR3 loop: CASSQRQGGLNTEAFF. The CDR3 region has the DNA TGCGCCAGCAGCCAGCGACAGGGGGGATTGAACACTGAAGCTTTCTTT. This chain joins TRBV4-3 and TRBJ1-1, with TRBD1 matching over 9 bases. This CDR3 region has 16 residues. V dropped 3 bases and J dropped 0; count of bases not matched to a gene: 5. Germline CDR1 reads LGHNA; CDR2 reads YSLEER.

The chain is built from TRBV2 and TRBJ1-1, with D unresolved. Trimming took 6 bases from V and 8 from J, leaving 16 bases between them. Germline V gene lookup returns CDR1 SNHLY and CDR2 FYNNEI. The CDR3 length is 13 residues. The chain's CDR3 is CASRPISQTEAFF. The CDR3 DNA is TGTGCCAGCAGGCCAATTTCCCAGACCGAAGCTTTCTTT.

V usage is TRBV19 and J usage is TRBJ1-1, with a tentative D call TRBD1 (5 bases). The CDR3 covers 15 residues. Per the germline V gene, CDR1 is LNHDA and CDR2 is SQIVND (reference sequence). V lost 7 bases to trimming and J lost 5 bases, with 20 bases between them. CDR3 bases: TGTGCCAGTATTCCGTGGGAGGGGATGCGGACTGAAGCTTTCTTT. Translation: CASIPWEGMRTEAFF.

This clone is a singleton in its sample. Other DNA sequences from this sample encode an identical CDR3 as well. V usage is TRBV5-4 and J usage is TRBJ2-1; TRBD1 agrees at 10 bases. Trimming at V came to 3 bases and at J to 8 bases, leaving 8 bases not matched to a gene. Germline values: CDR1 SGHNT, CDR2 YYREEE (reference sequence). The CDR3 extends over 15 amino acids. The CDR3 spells CASSSRDRGLDEQFF. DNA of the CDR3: TGTGCCAGCAGCTCCCGAGACAGGGGGCTTGATGAGCAGTTCTTC.

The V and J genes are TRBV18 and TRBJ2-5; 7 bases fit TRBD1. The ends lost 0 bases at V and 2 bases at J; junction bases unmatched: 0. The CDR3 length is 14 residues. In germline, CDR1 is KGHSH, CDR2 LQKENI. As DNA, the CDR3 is TGTGCCAGCTCACCACCGGGACAGCAAGAGACCCAGTACTTC. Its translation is CASSPPGQQETQYF.

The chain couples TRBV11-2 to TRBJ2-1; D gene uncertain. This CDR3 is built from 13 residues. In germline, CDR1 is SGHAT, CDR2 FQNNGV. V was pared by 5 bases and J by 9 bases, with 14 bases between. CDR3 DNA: TGTGCCAGCAGCCCAGCCTCCAGAGGTGAGCAGTTCTTC. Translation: CASSPASRGEQFF.

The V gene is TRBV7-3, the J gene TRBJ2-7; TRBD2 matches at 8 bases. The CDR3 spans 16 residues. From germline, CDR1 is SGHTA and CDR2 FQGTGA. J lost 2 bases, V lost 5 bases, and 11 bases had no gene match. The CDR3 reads CASSPEAGLAPYEQYF. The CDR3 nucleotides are TGTGCCAGCAGCCCGGAGGCCGGACTAGCACCCTACGAGCAGTACTTC.

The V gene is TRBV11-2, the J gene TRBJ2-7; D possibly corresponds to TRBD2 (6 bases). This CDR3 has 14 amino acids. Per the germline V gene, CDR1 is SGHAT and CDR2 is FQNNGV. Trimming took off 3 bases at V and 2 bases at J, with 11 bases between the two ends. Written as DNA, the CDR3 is TGTGCCAGCAGCTTCTTTCCGGGAGCCTACGAGCAGTACTTC. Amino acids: CASSFFPGAYEQYF.

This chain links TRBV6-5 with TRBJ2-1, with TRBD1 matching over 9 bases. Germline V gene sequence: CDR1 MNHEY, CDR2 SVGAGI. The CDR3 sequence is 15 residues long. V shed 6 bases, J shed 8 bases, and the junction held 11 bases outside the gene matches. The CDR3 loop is CASSSPGTGRYEQFF. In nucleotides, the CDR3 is TGTGCCAGCAGCTCTCCCGGGACAGGGAGATATGAGCAGTTCTTC.

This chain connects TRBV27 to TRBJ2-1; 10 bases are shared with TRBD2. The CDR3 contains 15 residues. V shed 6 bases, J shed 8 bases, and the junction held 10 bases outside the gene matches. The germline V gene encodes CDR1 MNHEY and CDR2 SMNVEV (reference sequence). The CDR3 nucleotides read TGTGCCAGCAGCTTAACTAGCGGGACCCCATATGAGCAGTTCTTC. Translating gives CASSLTSGTPYEQFF.

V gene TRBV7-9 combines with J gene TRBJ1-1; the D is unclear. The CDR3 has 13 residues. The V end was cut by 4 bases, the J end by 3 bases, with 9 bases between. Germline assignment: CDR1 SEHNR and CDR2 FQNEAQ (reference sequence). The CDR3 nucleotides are TGTGCCAGCAGCTCCCCTCGGGACACTGAAGCTTTCTTT. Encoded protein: CASSSPRDTEAFF.

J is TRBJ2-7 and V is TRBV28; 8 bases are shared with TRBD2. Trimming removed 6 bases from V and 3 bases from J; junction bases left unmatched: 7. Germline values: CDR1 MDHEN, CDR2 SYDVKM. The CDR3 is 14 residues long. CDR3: CASRVTSVGYEQYF. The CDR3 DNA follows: TGTGCCAGCAGGGTGACTAGCGTTGGCTACGAGCAGTACTTC.

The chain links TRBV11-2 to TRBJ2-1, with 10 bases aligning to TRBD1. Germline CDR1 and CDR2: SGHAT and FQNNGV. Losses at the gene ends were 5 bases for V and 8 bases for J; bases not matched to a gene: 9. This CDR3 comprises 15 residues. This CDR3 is CASSNRDRGADEQFF. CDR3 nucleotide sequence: TGTGCCAGCAGCAATAGGGACAGGGGCGCCGATGAGCAGTTCTTC.

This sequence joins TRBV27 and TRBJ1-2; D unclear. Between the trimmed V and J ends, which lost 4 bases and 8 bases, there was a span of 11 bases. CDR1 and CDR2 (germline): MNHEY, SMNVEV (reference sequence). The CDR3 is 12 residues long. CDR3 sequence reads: CASSSELGGYTF. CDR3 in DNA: TGTGCCAGCAGTTCTGAATTGGGAGGCTACACCTTC.

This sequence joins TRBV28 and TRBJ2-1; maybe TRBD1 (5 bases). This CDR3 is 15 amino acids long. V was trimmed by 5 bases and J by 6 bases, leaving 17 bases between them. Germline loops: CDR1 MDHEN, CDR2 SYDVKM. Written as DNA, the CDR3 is TGTGCCAGCAGTCCGCAGGGTGTTTACTTCAATGAGCAGTTCTTC. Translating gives CASSPQGVYFNEQFF.